Shown below are 9 T cell receptor beta chains from a single sample sequenced in a study of T cells in Graves' hyperthyroidism and ophthalmopathy. RNA transcripts gave rise to amplified TCR beta CDR3 regions. An initial round of RT-PCR targeting the TCR CDR3 relied on the HTBI primer set. TCRdb redid the calling of the multiplex PCR reads with MiXCR, one entry per CDR3 protein. The data hold 400,000 to 550,000 distinct CDR3 sequences, with roughly an eighth observed a single time. The specimen sequenced was blood. The origin of the receptors is a woman aged 18-29 years with Graves' hyperthyroidism.

Remarks on this clonotype: One junction end disagrees with the germline gene, perhaps due to a read error. This chain links TRBV9 with TRBJ2-1; tentatively, D is TRBD1 (6 bases). The CDR3 consists of 15 residues. The germline gives CDR1 SGDLS, CDR2 YYNGEE. The DNA for the CDR3 is TGTGCCAGCAGCGTGGGGGCGTCCTCCTACAATGAGAAGTTCTTC. As protein: CASSVGASSYNEKFF.

Points on this clonotype: This may be a read error, as it is one base from a much larger clone. This chain uses TRBV12-5 with TRBJ2-7; 8 nucleotides match TRBD1. The junction had 10 bases not matched to a gene; V was cut back by 2 bases and J by 7 bases. The CDR3 contains 15 residues. CDR1 and CDR2 from the germline V gene are LGHNT and FRNRAP. CDR3 sequence (DNA): TGTGCTAGTGGTTTGACGCGGCAGGGGGCTGCGGAGCAGTACGTC. Amino acids: CASGLTRQGAAEQYV.

This clonotype was seen at least ten times. The CDR3 reads CASSLFSSYNEQFF. Here the CDR3 DNA reads TGTGCCAGCAGTTTATTTTCCTCCTACAATGAGCAGTTCTTC. The chain combines TRBV12-3 or TRBV12-4 with TRBJ2-1; D is ambiguous. CDR3 length equals 14 residues. V gave up 2 bases and J gave up 0 bases, with 5 bases separating them.

This clonotype was found many times. In DNA, the CDR3 is TGTGCCTGGAGTGTGTCCCGGGGTAGTACGCAGTATTTT. Encoded protein: CAWSVSRGSTQYF. The V and J genes are TRBV30 and TRBJ2-3; D might be TRBD2 (5 bases). Germline lookup yields CDR1 GTSNPN and CDR2 SVGIG (reference sequence). The V and J ends lost 0 bases and 8 bases respectively, with 12 bases between them. The CDR3 has 13 residues.

This clonotype appeared many times. The genes are TRBV12-3 or TRBV12-4 and TRBJ2-1; a possible D gene is TRBD2 (6 bases). Trimming pared 2 bases from V and 5 bases from J, leaving 13 bases between. The CDR3 is made up of 15 amino acids. CDR3 sequence: CASSLRSAGNNEQFF. CDR3 DNA sequence: TGTGCCAGCAGTTTAAGGTCCGCGGGAAACAATGAGCAGTTCTTC.

This clonotype was detected a few times. The chain recombines TRBV25-1 with TRBJ2-2; D is undetermined. The germline V gene has CDR1 MGHDK and CDR2 SYGVNS. This CDR3 comprises 15 residues. V was cut by 2 bases and J by 0 bases, with 7 bases left in between. In DNA, the CDR3 is TGTGCCAGCAGTGAAAGGCAGACGAACACCGGGGAGCTGTTTTTT. It encodes CASSERQTNTGELFF.

The rearrangement joins TRBV3-1 to TRBJ1-2; D is ambiguous. With 3 bases removed from V and 2 bases from J, the gap between germline ends came to 7 bases. Germline V gives CDR1 LGHDT, CDR2 YNNKEL (reference sequence). This CDR3 has 13 residues. The CDR3 nucleotides read TGTGCCAGCAGCCACGGTGGGAACTATGGCTACACCTTC. This gives the protein CASSHGGNYGYTF.

The chain employs TRBV2 and TRBJ2-3; a weak D match, TRBD2 (5 bases). Germline assignment: CDR1 SNHLY and CDR2 FYNNEI. Trimming removed 7 bases from V and 0 bases from J, with 14 bases in between. The CDR3 loop spans 15 amino acids. The CDR3 region is CASTPTRTSTDTQYF. CDR3 sequence (DNA): TGTGCCAGCACCCCCACCCGGACTAGCACAGATACGCAGTATTTT.

There are many counts of this clonotype. The chain carries TRBV9 and TRBJ2-3; the D gene is possibly TRBD1 (6 bases). Germline values: CDR1 SGDLS, CDR2 YYNGEE. The CDR3 length is 16 residues. V gave up 2 bases and J gave up 6 bases, with 19 bases separating them. CDR3 residues: CASSVTDRLERDTQYF. In DNA, the CDR3 is TGTGCCAGCAGCGTTACGGACAGACTCGAACGGGATACGCAGTATTTT.